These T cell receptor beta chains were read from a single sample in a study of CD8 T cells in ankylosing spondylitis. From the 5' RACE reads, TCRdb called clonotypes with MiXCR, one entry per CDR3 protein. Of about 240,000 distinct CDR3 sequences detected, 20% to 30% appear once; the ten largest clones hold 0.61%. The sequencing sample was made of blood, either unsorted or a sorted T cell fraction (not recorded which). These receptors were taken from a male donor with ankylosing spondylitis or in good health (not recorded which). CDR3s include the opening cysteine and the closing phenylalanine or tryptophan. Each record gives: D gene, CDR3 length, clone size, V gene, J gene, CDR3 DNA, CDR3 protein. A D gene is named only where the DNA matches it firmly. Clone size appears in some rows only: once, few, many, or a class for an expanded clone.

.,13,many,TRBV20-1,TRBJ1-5,TGCAGTGCAACTGAACATAGCAATCAGCCCCAGCATTTT,CSATEHSNQPQHF
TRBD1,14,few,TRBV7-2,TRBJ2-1,TGTGCCAGCAGCTTGGGACAGCACGCGAGTGAGCAGTTCTTC,CASSLGQHASEQFF
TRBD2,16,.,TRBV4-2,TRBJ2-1,TGTGCCAGCAGCCAATCGGGACTAGCGGGGGGGTCTGAGCAGTTCTTC,CASSQSGLAGGSEQFF
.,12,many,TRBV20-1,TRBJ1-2,TGCAGTGCTAGGATGGACACGGATGGCTACACCTTC,CSARMDTDGYTF
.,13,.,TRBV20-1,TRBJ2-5,TGCAGTGCTAGAGCGACAGGCCAAGAGACCCAGTACTTC,CSARATGQETQYF
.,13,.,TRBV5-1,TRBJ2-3,TGCGCCAGCAGCTCCACTTCTGGTGATACGCAGTATTTT,CASSSTSGDTQYF
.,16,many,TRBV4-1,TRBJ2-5,TGCGCCAGCAGCCAGACGTTAGGGGCAACGCAAGAGACCCAGTACTTC,CASSQTLGATQETQYF
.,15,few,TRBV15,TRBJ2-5,TGTGCCACCAGCTCGAACGGGGGCGGCCAAGAGACCCAGTACTTC,CATSSNGGGQETQYF
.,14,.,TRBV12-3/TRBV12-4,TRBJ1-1,TGTGCCAGCAGTGCCACAGGACGGGCCACTGAAGCTTTCTTT,CASSATGRATEAFF
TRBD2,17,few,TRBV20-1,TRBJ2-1,TGCAGTGCTAGAGGTACTAACCTAGCGGGGTATAGAAATGAGCAGTTCTTC,CSARGTNLAGYRNEQFF
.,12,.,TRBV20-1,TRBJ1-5,TGCAGTGCCGTATCGGGGCTTCAGCCCCAGCATTTT,CSAVSGLQPQHF
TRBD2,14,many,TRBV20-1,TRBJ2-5,TGCAGTGCTACGCTAGCGGGGGGACAAGAGACCCAGTACTTC,CSATLAGGQETQYF
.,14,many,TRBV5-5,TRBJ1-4,TGTGCCAGCAGCTTTTCAAGAACAGATGAAAAACTGTTTTTT,CASSFSRTDEKLFF
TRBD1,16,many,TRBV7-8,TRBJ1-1,TGTGCCAGCAGCCCTCGAGGGGGCTCGGATAACACTGAAGCTTTCTTT,CASSPRGGSDNTEAFF
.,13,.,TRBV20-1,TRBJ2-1,TGCAGTGCTAGTGCTAGCCCCTACAATGAGCAGTTCTTC,CSASASPYNEQFF
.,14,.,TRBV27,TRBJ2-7,TGTGCCAGCAGTTTGGCCCCTAGCTCCTACGAGCAGTACTTC,CASSLAPSSYEQYF
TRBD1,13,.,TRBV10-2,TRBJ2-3,TGCGCCAGCAGTGTGGACAGGGTTTATACGCAGTATTTT,CASSVDRVYTQYF
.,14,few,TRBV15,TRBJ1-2,TGTGCCACCAGCAGAGATGAGGCAGAGTATGGCTACACCTTC,CATSRDEAEYGYTF
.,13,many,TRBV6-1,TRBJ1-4,TGTGCCAGCAGAAAAAAGGGAAATGAAAAACTGTTTTTT,CASRKKGNEKLFF
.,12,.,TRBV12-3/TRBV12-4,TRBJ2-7,TGTGCGTCCAGCGGCGGGACCTACGAGCAGTACTTC,CASSGGTYEQYF
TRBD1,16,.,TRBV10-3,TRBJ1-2,TGTGCCATCAGTCCCGGGACAGGGTTGGCTAACTATGGCTACACCTTC,CAISPGTGLANYGYTF
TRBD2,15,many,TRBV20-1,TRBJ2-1,TGCAGTGCACAGGTTCCTAGCGGGGCGAACAATGAGCAGTTCTTC,CSAQVPSGANNEQFF
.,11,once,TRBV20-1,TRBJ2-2,TGCAGTGCTAGAGGAACCGGGGAGCTGTTTTTT,CSARGTGELFF
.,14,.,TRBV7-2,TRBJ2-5,TGTGCCAGCAGCTTAGACTCATCTGGGGAGACCCAGTACTTC,CASSLDSSGETQYF
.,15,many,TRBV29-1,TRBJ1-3,TGCACCCGAGAAGGGTTTCTCGACTCTGGAAACACCATATATTTT,CTREGFLDSGNTIYF
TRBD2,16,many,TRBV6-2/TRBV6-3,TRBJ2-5,TGTGCCAGCAGTTACTCCCCGGTGGGGGGGAAAGAGACCCAGTACTTC,CASSYSPVGGKETQYF
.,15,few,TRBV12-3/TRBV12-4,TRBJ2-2,TGTGCCAGCAGCTCGGTCGCAAGGGGCACCGGGGAGCTGTTTTTT,CASSSVARGTGELFF
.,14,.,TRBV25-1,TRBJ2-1,TGTGCCAGCAGTGAATGGGGCGCCTACAATGAGCAGTTCTTC,CASSEWGAYNEQFF
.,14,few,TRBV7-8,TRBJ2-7,TGTGCCAGCAGCTTATGGGCAGGAGCCTACGAGCAGTACTTC,CASSLWAGAYEQYF
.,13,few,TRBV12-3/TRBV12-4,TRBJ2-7,TGTGCCAGCAGTTTACTGTTGACCTACGAGCAGTACTTC,CASSLLLTYEQYF
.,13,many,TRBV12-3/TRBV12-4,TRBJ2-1,TGTGCCACCTCGGGGTCCCTATCGGATGAGCAGTTCTTC,CATSGSLSDEQFF
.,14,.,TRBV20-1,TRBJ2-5,TGCAGTGCTTTCCCCTTCGGACGGAAAGAGACCCAGTACTTC,CSAFPFGRKETQYF
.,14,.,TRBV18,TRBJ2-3,TGTGCCAGCTCACCACAGGATTCCACAGATACGCAGTATTTT,CASSPQDSTDTQYF
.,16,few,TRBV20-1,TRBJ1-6,TGCAGTGCTGAAGCAGGGACTAGCTCCTATAATTCACCCCTCCACTTT,CSAEAGTSSYNSPLHF
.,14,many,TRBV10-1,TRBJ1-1,TGCGCCAGCAGTGACGGAGGGGCGCCCACTGAAGCTTTCTTT,CASSDGGAPTEAFF
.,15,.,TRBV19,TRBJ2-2,TGTGCCAGTACCGAGGGACTCCACAACACCGGGGAGCTGTTTTTT,CASTEGLHNTGELFF
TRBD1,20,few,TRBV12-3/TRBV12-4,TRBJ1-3,TGTGCCAGCAGTACCGGGACAGGGGCCGCTCGGTCGAGGTCTGGAAACACCATATATTTT,CASSTGTGAARSRSGNTIYF
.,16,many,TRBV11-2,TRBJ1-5,TGTGCCAGCAGCTTAAGTGCCGGGGCTAGTGATCAGCCCCAGCATTTT,CASSLSAGASDQPQHF
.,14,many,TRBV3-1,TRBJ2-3,TGTGCCAGCAGCCACCCCGGCAACACAGATACGCAGTATTTT,CASSHPGNTDTQYF
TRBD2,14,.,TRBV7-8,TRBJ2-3,TGTGCCAGCAGCTTATCTAGCGGGGGATATACGCAGTATTTT,CASSLSSGGYTQYF
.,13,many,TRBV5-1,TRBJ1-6,TGCGCCAGCAGCTTGGCCGGTAGATCACCCCTCCACTTT,CASSLAGRSPLHF
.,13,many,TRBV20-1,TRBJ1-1,TGCAGTACCTTCGACAGACGCGACACTGAAGCTTTCTTT,CSTFDRRDTEAFF
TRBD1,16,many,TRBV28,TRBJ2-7,TGTGCCAGCACCTCAATCGGGACAGGAAACTCCTACGAGCAGTACTTC,CASTSIGTGNSYEQYF
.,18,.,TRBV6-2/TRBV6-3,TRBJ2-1,TGTGCCAGCAGTTTACGTGGTCCATCCATTCGATTATACAATGAGCAGTTCTTC,CASSLRGPSIRLYNEQFF
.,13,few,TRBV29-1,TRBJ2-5,TGCAGCGGGGGACTTAACCGCCAAGAGACCCAGTACTTC,CSGGLNRQETQYF
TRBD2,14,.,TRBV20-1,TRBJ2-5,TGCAGTGCTAGAGATCGACTAGCGGAGGAGACCCAGTACTTC,CSARDRLAEETQYF
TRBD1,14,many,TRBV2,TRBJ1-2,TGTGCCAGCAGCGAGACAGGGTCATTGGGTGGCTACACCTTC,CASSETGSLGGYTF
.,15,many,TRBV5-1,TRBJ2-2,TGCGCCAGCAGCTTGGACCCCGGGAGTCCCGGGGAGCTGTTTTTT,CASSLDPGSPGELFF
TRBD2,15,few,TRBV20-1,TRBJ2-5,TGCAGTGCTAGAGTGGCTAGCGGGGGGCTGGAGACCCAGTACTTC,CSARVASGGLETQYF
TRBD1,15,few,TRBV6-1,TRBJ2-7,TGTGCCAGCAGTGATATGGGACAGGCGAACTACGAGCAGTACTTC,CASSDMGQANYEQYF
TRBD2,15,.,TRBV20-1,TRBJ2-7,TGCAGTGCTACCGGGACTAGCGGGGAAGCCTACGAGCAGTACTTC,CSATGTSGEAYEQYF
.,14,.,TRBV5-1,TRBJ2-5,TGCGCCAGCAGCTTCTCTACTAGGGAAGAGACCCAGTACTTC,CASSFSTREETQYF
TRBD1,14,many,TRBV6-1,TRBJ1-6,TGTGCCAGCAGGGGGGACAGGGGGGATTCACCCCTCCACTTT,CASRGDRGDSPLHF
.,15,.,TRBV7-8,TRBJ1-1,TGTGCCAGCAGCTTACGTTGGGGGGCTAGGACTGAAGCTTTCTTT,CASSLRWGARTEAFF
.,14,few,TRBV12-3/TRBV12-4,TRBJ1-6,TGTGCCAGCAGTTTAGGCAGGGGACATTCACCCCTCCACTTT,CASSLGRGHSPLHF
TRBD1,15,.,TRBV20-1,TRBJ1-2,TGCAGTGCTAGAGATATAGGGACAGGGGTTTCTGGCTACACCTTC,CSARDIGTGVSGYTF
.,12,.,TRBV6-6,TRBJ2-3,TGTGCCAGCAGTTACTCCTCAGATACGCAGTATTTT,CASSYSSDTQYF
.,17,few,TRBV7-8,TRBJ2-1,TGTGCCAGCAGATCGACGCCCGGGACAAGTCCCTACAATGAGCAGTTCTTC,CASRSTPGTSPYNEQFF
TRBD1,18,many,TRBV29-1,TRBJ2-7,TGCAGCGTTGAAGTAGAGTCGTTCGGGACAGCTGTCTCCTACGAGCAGTACTTC,CSVEVESFGTAVSYEQYF